This T cell receptor (beta chain) was captured by sequencing in a study of long-term antiretroviral therapy in people with HIV. Study information: Samples from the earliest time points predate the 2015 immediate-ART recommendation by about a decade.

Deletions cut 4 bases from V and 6 bases from J, with 16 bases between. The CDR3 is made up of 14 amino acids. Germline CDR1 and CDR2: SGHAT and FQNNGV. Study-level findings and limits: Repertoire composition at all time points was dominated by clones that had expanded before ART.

This was the immunoSEQ v3.0 assay at survey level. Samples were sequenced targeting roughly 40,000-55,000 T-cell genomes each. Repertoires were generated with immunoSEQ multiplex PCR, while TCRdb's copy carries only in-frame clones and drops some. Of around 23,000 clones in the sample, approximately 80% were seen once. About this clone: What it recognizes is unknown.

This material consisted of unsorted PBMCs, taken 4.4 years after starting antiretroviral therapy. The chain has TRBV11-2 and TRBJ2-7; unclear D gene. The receptor's source is a man aged 25 to 45 with HIV. The DNA for the CDR3 is TGTGCCAGCAGCTCTACCGCGGAATTCTTCGAGCAGTACTTC. It is translated as CASSSTAEFFEQYF.